The 32 T cell receptor beta chains below all came from one sample that was sequenced in a study of Graves' ophthalmopathy and Graves' hyperthyroidism (dated 2018 in TCRdb). The instrument was an Illumina HiSeq 2000. TCR beta CDR3 regions were amplified from RNA transcripts for repertoire sequencing. The first round was an RT-PCR using HTBI primers with the Qiagen OneStep RT-PCR kit, and this first round was followed by a second-round multiplex PCR, then size selection and purification. Starting from the raw public reads, TCRdb applied fastp trimming at Q25, assembled clones with MiXCR and retained in-frame beta chains. Every entry covers one CDR3 protein and lists the most common genes and DNA from its rows. Across this sample there are about 700,000 distinct CDR3 sequences, with roughly 39% seen only once. The ten most abundant clones make up around 3.3% of the sample. Sequences were obtained from peripheral blood. The receptors here all came from an adult man with Graves' ophthalmopathy.

This clonotype has ten or more counts. The CDR3 loop is CASSYRDRGPEQYF. The CDR3, as DNA: TGTGCCAGTAGTTACCGGGACAGGGGGCCCGAGCAGTACTTC. The chain joins TRBV19 to TRBJ2-7; 12 bases are shared with TRBD1. The CDR3 consists of 14 residues. Per the germline V gene, CDR1 is LNHDA and CDR2 is SQIVND (reference sequence). V was pared by 5 bases and J by 6 bases, with 5 bases of the junction left unmatched.

This chain connects TRBV6-5 to TRBJ1-5; D is undetermined. V was shortened by 6 bases and J by 5 bases, with 11 bases between the two germline ends. Looked up from germline, CDR1 is MNHEY and CDR2 is SVGAGI. The CDR3 is 13 amino acids. CDR3 loop: CASSPGQYQPQHF. The DNA for the CDR3 is TGTGCCAGCAGCCCGGGCCAGTATCAGCCCCAGCATTTT.

Many counts were recorded for this clonotype. The rearrangement joins TRBV6-5 to TRBJ1-2; D is possibly TRBD1 (6 bases). The V and J ends lost 0 bases and 4 bases respectively, with 9 bases between them. CDR3 size: 14 residues. In germline, CDR1 is MNHEY, CDR2 SVGAGI. The CDR3 reads CASSYSLQGYGYTF. The CDR3 bases are TGTGCCAGCAGTTACTCCCTACAGGGCTATGGCTACACCTTC.

This clonotype was detected ten times or more. The chain uses TRBV19 and TRBJ2-2, with D possibly TRBD1 on 6 matching bases. The CDR3 contains 13 residues. Trimming cost V 7 bases and J 3 bases, with 9 bases left between them. Germline values: CDR1 LNHDA, CDR2 SQIVND (reference sequence). The chain's CDR3 is CASTTGYTGELFF. The CDR3 bases are TGTGCCAGTACCACAGGGTACACCGGGGAGCTGTTTTTT. The entire variable domain, with the rest obtained from reference TRBV19 and TRBJ2-2, is as follows: DGGITQSPKYLFRKEGQNVTLSCEQNLNHDAMYWYRQDPGQGLRLIYYSQIVNDFQKGDIAEGYSVSREKKESFPLTVTSAQKNPTAFYLCASTTGYTGELFFGEGSRLTVL.

This clonotype was detected only a few times. This chain uses TRBV30 with TRBJ1-5; D unresolved. Germline CDR1 is GTSNPN and CDR2 is SVGIG (reference sequence). Deletions cut 0 bases from V and 3 bases from J, with 9 bases between. The length of the CDR3 is 14 residues. DNA of the CDR3: TGTGCCTGGAGTGTTTCAGGTACCAATCAGCCCCAGCATTTT. Residues: CAWSVSGTNQPQHF.

This clonotype has ten or more counts. The rearrangement uses TRBV20-1 and TRBJ1-5; the match to TRBD1 covers 8 bases. With 3 bases clipped from V and 2 bases from J, the junction kept 6 bases outside the gene matches. Per germline, CDR1 DFQATT and CDR2 SNEGSKA (reference sequence). The CDR3 loop spans 15 amino acids. CDR3 bases: TGCAGTGCTAGGGACAGGGTGCAAGGCAATCAGCCCCAGCATTTT. Amino acids: CSARDRVQGNQPQHF.

J is TRBJ1-2 and V is TRBV29-1, with D perhaps TRBD1 (6 bases). V lost 7 bases to trimming and J lost 4 bases, with 7 bases between them. Per the germline V gene, CDR1 is SQVTM and CDR2 is ANQGSEA. The length of the CDR3 is 10 residues. The CDR3 DNA reads as TGCAGCGGGGGGGCCTATGGCTACACCTTC. It is translated as CSGGAYGYTF.

This clonotype was counted between two and nine times. At one end the junction does not follow the germline gene, possibly because of a read error. The chain has TRBV10-3 and TRBJ2-7, with 9 positions matching TRBD1. The CDR3 covers 15 residues. Looked up from germline, CDR1 is ENHRY and CDR2 is SYGVKD. As DNA, the CDR3 is TGTGCCAGCAGTAACCCGGGACAGGGAACCTACGAGCAGTACTTC. It specifies CASSNPGQGTYEQYF.

This chain connects TRBV24-1 to TRBJ2-3; a weak D match, TRBD2 (5 bases). Per germline, CDR1 KGHDR and CDR2 SFDVKD. CDR3 length equals 14 residues. V dropped 5 bases and J dropped 0 bases, with 8 bases sitting between them. The CDR3 DNA reads TGTGCCACCAGTGGTTGGGAGAGCACAGATACGCAGTATTTT. This codes for CATSGWESTDTQYF.

The CDR3 nucleotides read TGTGCCAGCAGCGACGGGACAGGACAAGCGAACACCATATATTTT. Translation gives CASSDGTGQANTIYF. The rearrangement joins TRBV9 to TRBJ1-3; 8 nucleotides align to TRBD1. V shed 3 bases and J 7 bases; nucleotides not matched to a gene: 9. In germline, CDR1 is SGDLS, CDR2 YYNGEE. There are 15 residues in the CDR3.

The chain is built from TRBV4-1 and TRBJ1-1, with 7 bases matching TRBD1. The CDR3 is made up of 13 amino acids. J was trimmed by 7 bases and V by 4 bases; bases with no gene match: 6. The germline gives CDR1 MGHRA, CDR2 YSYEKL. CDR3 bases: TGCGCCAGCAGCCGGGAGGGACAGAGTGAAGCTTTCTTT. Translated, it gives CASSREGQSEAFF.

This clonotype was seen many times. The chain links TRBV7-3 to TRBJ2-5; 8 nucleotides match TRBD1. The CDR3 loop spans 15 amino acids. The germline CDR1 and CDR2 sequences are SGHTA and FQGTGA. Unmatched junction bases numbered 12, after V lost 5 bases and J lost 7 bases. The CDR3 sequence is CASSQTFRGRGTQYF. Written as DNA, the CDR3 is TGTGCCAGCAGCCAAACTTTCAGGGGGCGCGGGACCCAGTACTTC.

This clonotype was seen ten or more times. The rearrangement uses TRBV29-1 and TRBJ1-3, with D perhaps TRBD1 (6 bases). V shed 4 bases and J shed 3 bases, with 10 bases lying between them. Germline V CDR1 and CDR2: SQVTM, ANQGSEA. This CDR3 is 13 amino acids long. CDR3 loop: CSVAQGSGNTIYF. Here the CDR3 DNA reads TGCAGCGTTGCACAGGGTAGTGGAAACACCATATATTTT.

The chain carries TRBV19 and TRBJ2-7; D is undetermined. Trimming cost V 3 bases and J 2 bases, with 11 bases left between them. The CDR3 has 14 residues. In germline, CDR1 is LNHDA, CDR2 SQIVND (reference sequence). The CDR3 DNA is TGTGCCAGTAGTATTGTTTACGGCACCTACGAGCAGTACTTC. Encoded protein: CASSIVYGTYEQYF. The complete variable domain, with remaining parts taken from reference TRBV19 and TRBJ2-7, reads DGGITQSPKYLFRKEGQNVTLSCEQNLNHDAMYWYRQDPGQGLRLIYYSQIVNDFQKGDIAEGYSVSREKKESFPLTVTSAQKNPTAFYLCASSIVYGTYEQYFGPGTRLTVT.

Remarks on this clonotype: With a much larger clone just one base away, this may be a read error. The genes are TRBV6-5 and TRBJ1-1; 8 bases line up with TRBD1. The V segment lost 2 bases and the J segment 1 base; nucleotides outside the gene matches: 0. Per the germline V gene, CDR1 is MNHEY and CDR2 is SVGAGI. The CDR3 is 14 residues long. The CDR3 DNA follows: TGTGCCAGCAGTTACGACAGGGGGAACACTGAAGCTTTCTTT. Residues: CASSYDRGNTEAFF.

The table lists this clonotype with many counts. The chain employs TRBV2 and TRBJ2-7, with 9 nucleotides matching TRBD2. The V gene's germline CDR1 is SNHLY and CDR2 FYNNEI. The V gene end was trimmed by 1 base and the J gene end by 2 bases; junction bases not matched to a gene: 3. CDR3 length equals 15 residues. Here the CDR3 reads CASSEGLAGTYEQYF. In DNA form, the CDR3 reads TGTGCCAGCAGTGAAGGGCTAGCGGGGACCTACGAGCAGTACTTC.

The rearrangement joins TRBV2 to TRBJ2-3, with TRBD2 matching 7 bases. The CDR3 has 14 amino acids. Per germline, CDR1 SNHLY and CDR2 FYNNEI. The V segment lost 3 bases and the J segment 3 bases; nucleotides outside the gene matches: 3. This chain's CDR3 is CASSEASGTDTQYF. CDR3 sequence (DNA): TGTGCCAGCAGTGAGGCTAGCGGTACAGATACGCAGTATTTT.

V is TRBV20-1 and J is TRBJ2-6; D is ambiguous. V lost 5 bases, J lost 4 bases, and 6 bases lay in between. Germline assignment: CDR1 DFQATT and CDR2 SNEGSKA (reference sequence). The CDR3 length is 12 residues. CDR3 region: CSAHTGANVLTF. In nucleotides, the CDR3 is TGCAGTGCTCACACAGGGGCCAACGTCCTGACTTTC.

Many counts were recorded for this clonotype. The CDR3 is CASTPHRANTEAFF. CDR3 DNA sequence: TGTGCCAGCACCCCCCATCGGGCTAACACTGAAGCTTTCTTT. The V gene is TRBV7-8, the J gene TRBJ1-1; D gene unclear. Germline V gene data show CDR1 as SGHVS and CDR2 as FQNEAQ. The CDR3 runs to 14 residues. V was cut by 7 bases and J by 2 bases, with 14 bases left in between. Based on the CDR3 plus reference TRBV7-8 and TRBJ1-1, the full variable domain is GAGVSQSPRYKVAKRGQDVALRCDPISGHVSLFWYQQALGQGPEFLTYFQNEAQLDKSGLPSDRFFAERPEGSVSTLKIQRTQQEDSAVYLCASTPHRANTEAFFGQGTRLTVV.

This clonotype was seen a few times. The chain uses TRBV12-5 and TRBJ2-5; 11 positions match TRBD2. The CDR3 loop spans 17 amino acids. The trim removed 1 base at V and 1 base at J, leaving 5 bases unmatched. Germline CDR1 is LGHNT and CDR2 is FRNRAP. CDR3 sequence: CASGLGTSGSIQETQYF. The CDR3 DNA sequence: TGTGCTAGTGGTTTGGGAACTAGCGGGAGTATCCAAGAGACCCAGTACTTC.

Concerning this clonotype itself: A single base separates this from a much larger clone, so it may be a read error. The chain uses TRBV5-1 and TRBJ1-5, with D perhaps TRBD1 (5 bases). The germline gives CDR1 SGHRS, CDR2 YFSETQ. This CDR3 is 14 amino acids long. The CDR3 bases are TGCGCCAGCAGCTGGGCAGGGATGAGTCAGCCCCGGCATTTT. It is translated as CASSWAGMSQPRHF.

Points on this clonotype: A read error may explain this, as a much larger clone is one base away. V usage is TRBV9 and J usage is TRBJ1-1; 10 nucleotides line up with TRBD1. Trimming removed 6 bases from V and 3 bases from J; junction bases left unmatched: 5. Per germline, CDR1 SGDLS and CDR2 YYNGEE. CDR3 length: 14 residues. DNA for the CDR3: TGTGCCAGCAATCCCGGGACAGGGGACACTGAAGCTTTCTTT. Translation gives CASNPGTGDTEAFF.

This clonotype was seen at least ten times. The J gene is TRBJ1-2, the V gene TRBV29-1; the D is unclear. Trimming left V 6 bases short and J 2 bases short, with 13 bases between. This CDR3 has 13 amino acids. Germline-derived CDR1 and CDR2 are SQVTM and ANQGSEA. The CDR3 nucleotides read TGCAGCGTCGAGTCGCTTCGAAACTATGGCTACACCTTC. Translating it yields CSVESLRNYGYTF.

The V and J genes are TRBV29-1 and TRBJ2-7; 12 positions match TRBD1. The V and J ends lost 8 bases and 7 bases, in that order; junction bases with no gene match: 6. Germline CDR1 and CDR2: SQVTM and ANQGSEA. This CDR3 spans 12 amino acids. CDR3 nucleotide sequence: TGCAGCTGGGGACAGGGGGCGGGGGAGCAGTACTTC. It specifies CSWGQGAGEQYF.

Concerning this clonotype itself: Possible read error: a much larger clone is one base away. V is TRBV14 and J is TRBJ1-2; D unclear. Trimming removed 4 bases at V and 9 bases at J, with 12 bases between. This CDR3 has 12 amino acids. In germline, CDR1 is SGHDN, CDR2 FVKESK. CDR3 sequence reads: CASSRSGMSYTF. The CDR3 nucleotides are TGTGCCAGCAGCCGGTCTGGTATGAGCTACACCTTC.

About this clonotype: Its ends do not fully match the called genes, so a read error is possible. The gene calls are TRBV15 and TRBJ1-5; possible D gene TRBD1, 5 bases. The J call may be faulty, since TRBJ2-3 better matches the DNA end. Germline V gene lookup returns CDR1 LNHNV and CDR2 YYDKDF (reference sequence). The CDR3 runs 13 residues. CDR3 in DNA: TGTGCCATCAGCAGGGATAGGCACCAGCCCCAGTATTTT. Encoded protein: CAISRDRHQPQYF.

The chain links TRBV4-2 to TRBJ1-1, with 7 bases lining up with TRBD1. CDR1 is LGHNA, CDR2 YNFKEQ, per germline. The trim removed 1 base at V and 4 bases at J, leaving 6 bases unmatched. The CDR3 loop spans 15 amino acids. CDR3 region: CASSQVDRDATEAFF. CDR3 bases: TGTGCCAGCAGCCAAGTCGACAGGGATGCCACTGAAGCTTTCTTT.

This clonotype was observed a single time. V and J are TRBV7-2 and TRBJ2-5, with D maybe TRBD2 (5 bases). This CDR3 is built from 12 residues. Trimming left V 5 bases short and J 9 bases short, with 13 bases between. In germline, CDR1 is SGHTA, CDR2 FQGNSA. The CDR3 region has the DNA TGTGCCAGCAGCGCTAGCAATCAGCCCCAGTACTTC. It is translated as CASSASNQPQYF.

As concerns this clonotype: Being one base from a much bigger clone, this may be a read error. The CDR3 DNA reads as TGCGCCAGCAGCTTGACGGGGACTAGCGGGGGAAACACCGGGGAGCTGTCTTTT. It encodes CASSLTGTSGGNTGELSF. V usage is TRBV5-1 and J usage is TRBJ2-2, with 14 bases identical to TRBD2. CDR3 length: 18 amino acids. Germline V gene lookup returns CDR1 SGHRS and CDR2 YFSETQ.

The chain links TRBV25-1 to TRBJ2-5; 8 bases line up with TRBD2. CDR3 length: 16 residues. The trim removed 6 bases at V and 1 base at J, leaving 10 bases unmatched. Per germline, CDR1 MGHDK and CDR2 SYGVNS. The CDR3 DNA follows: TGTGCCAGCAGCCAAGCGGAACTAGCGGTCCAAGAGACCCAGTACTTC. This codes for CASSQAELAVQETQYF.

This rearrangement joins TRBV6-5 to TRBJ1-2; the match to TRBD1 covers 11 bases. CDR3 length: 15 amino acids. Per germline, CDR1 MNHEY and CDR2 SVGAGI. Trimming cost V 4 bases and J 8 bases; bases outside gene matches: 9. Written as DNA, the CDR3 is TGTGCCAGCAGTTCGTCCGGGACAGGGGGAACGGGCTACACCTTC. Amino acids: CASSSSGTGGTGYTF.

A remark on this clonotype: A read error may be the cause here, since a much bigger clone is one base away. The chain uses TRBV15 and TRBJ2-7; D unclear. Germline V CDR1 and CDR2: LNHNV, YYDKDF (reference sequence). CDR3 size: 13 residues. CDR3 nucleotides: TGTGCCACCAGCAGAGATCCGAGGCCTGAGCGGTACTTC. Translating gives CATSRDPRPERYF.